Below, 13 T cell receptor beta chains from the same sample are listed, as sequenced in a study of blood T cell repertoires in COVID-19. The data were produced by immunoSEQ multiplex PCR, yet TCRdb's version contains in-frame clones alone and is incomplete. The sample yields 220,000 or so clones, just under 85% seen once. Sequences were obtained from peripheral blood. The receptors were gathered from a woman older than 75 with acute or convalescent COVID-19.

Turning to this clone: Other DNA sequences of this sample code for an identical CDR3. The chain joins TRBV5-1 to TRBJ2-7; 8 nucleotides agree with TRBD1. Per the germline V gene, CDR1 is SGHRS and CDR2 is YFSETQ. V lost 2 bases and J lost 5; bases outside the gene matches: 6. The CDR3 runs to 14 residues. In DNA, the CDR3 is TGCGCCAGCAGCTTAGGACAGGGAGTGAACGAGCAGTACTTC. It specifies CASSLGQGVNEQYF. The full variable domain, rest sourced from reference TRBV5-1 and TRBJ2-7, is KAGVTQTPRYLIKTRGQQVTLSCSPISGHRSVSWYQQTPGQGLQFLFEYFSETQRNKGNFPGRFSGRQFSNSRSEMNVSTLELGDSALYLCASSLGQGVNEQYFGPGTRLTVT.

This chain connects TRBV28 to TRBJ2-7; D is possibly TRBD2 (5 bases). Looked up from germline, CDR1 is MDHEN and CDR2 is SYDVKM. V dropped 4 bases and J dropped 4 bases, with 14 bases sitting between them. The CDR3 has 14 residues. CDR3 in amino acids: CASSSSGVPYEQYF. The CDR3 nucleotides read TGTGCCAGCAGTTCATCCGGGGTGCCTTACGAGCAGTACTTC.

V and J are TRBV6-2 or TRBV6-3 and TRBJ1-1, with TRBD1 identical over 8 bases. Germline CDR1 is MNHEY and CDR2 is SVGEGT. Germline trimming cut 2 bases from V and 1 base from J; bases unmatched to any gene: 6. CDR3 length equals 16 residues. CDR3 in amino acids: CASSYTQGVGNTEAFF. The CDR3 DNA reads as TGTGCCAGCAGTTACACACAGGGGGTAGGGAACACTGAAGCTTTCTTT.

The rearrangement joins TRBV5-1 to TRBJ2-3; 9 nucleotides match TRBD2. This CDR3 is built from 15 residues. V shed 6 bases, J shed 6 bases, and the junction held 11 bases outside the gene matches. Germline V gene lookup returns CDR1 SGHRS and CDR2 YFSETQ. CDR3 DNA: TGCGCCAGCAAATTGGTAGCGGGGGCCAGCGATACGCAGTATTTT. Translation: CASKLVAGASDTQYF.

A single count supports this clone. The V call is TRBV7-9, the J call TRBJ1-1; D remains unclear. The ends were cut back, 1 base at V and 11 bases at J, with 11 bases in the middle. The CDR3 contains 12 residues. Germline lookup yields CDR1 SEHNR and CDR2 FQNEAQ (reference sequence). This CDR3 is CASSLVGREAFF. The CDR3 bases are TGTGCCAGCAGCTTAGTAGGCCGGGAGGCTTTCTTT.

The genes are TRBV2 and TRBJ2-5; a possible D gene is TRBD1 (5 bases). The V gene lost 1 base and the J gene lost 1 base, with 10 bases spanning the gap. Germline lookup yields CDR1 SNHLY and CDR2 FYNNEI. The CDR3 is 15 amino acids. CDR3 amino acids: CASSEDRHSQETQYF. The CDR3, as DNA: TGTGCCAGCAGTGAAGACAGGCATTCCCAAGAGACCCAGTACTTC.

The rearrangement links TRBV3-1 (or the pseudogene TRBV3-2) to TRBJ2-1, with 8 positions matching TRBD1. Germline CDR1 LGHDT, CDR2 YNNKEL (reference sequence). This CDR3 contains 15 residues. V trimming: 4 bases; J trimming: 7 bases; junction bases outside the gene matches: 9. CDR3 residues: CASSPGQARWNEQFF. The DNA of the CDR3 is TGTGCCAGCAGCCCGGGACAGGCGCGTTGGAATGAGCAGTTCTTC.

The CDR3 region is CASSWLGAREQYF. In nucleotides, the CDR3 is TGTGCCAGCAGCTGGCTGGGGGCAAGGGAGCAGTACTTC. The chain couples TRBV5-6 to TRBJ2-7; D perhaps matches TRBD1 (6 bases). V lost 3 bases and J lost 7, with 14 bases in between. CDR3 length: 13 amino acids. CDR1 is SGHDT, CDR2 YYEEEE, per germline.

V is TRBV3-1 (or the pseudogene TRBV3-2) and J is TRBJ1-1, with a tentative D call TRBD1 (6 bases). Per germline, CDR1 LGHDT and CDR2 YNNKEL (reference sequence). V shed 6 bases and J shed 7 bases, with 15 bases lying between them. CDR3 length equals 13 residues. DNA of the CDR3: TGTGCCAGCAGTGTCGACAGGTTGAGTGAAGCTTTCTTT. This translates into CASSVDRLSEAFF.

This clone was detected only once. The chain recombines TRBV12-3 or TRBV12-4 with TRBJ1-4; D is unresolved. The CDR3 consists of 13 residues. Trimming took 3 bases from V and 8 from J, leaving 10 bases between them. The CDR3 spells CASSLFGEEKLFF. The CDR3 region has the DNA TGTGCCAGCAGTTTGTTCGGGGAGGAAAAACTGTTTTTT.

The rearrangement uses TRBV5-1 and TRBJ2-1; tentatively, D is TRBD1 (6 bases). The CDR3 spans 15 residues. V was pared by 4 bases and J by 9 bases, with 20 bases between. The germline gives CDR1 SGHRS, CDR2 YFSETQ. The CDR3 DNA sequence: TGCGCCAGCAGCCTTACAGGGTTGGACGCGGGTGAGCAGTTCTTC. This sequence encodes CASSLTGLDAGEQFF.

The V call is TRBV7-3, the J call TRBJ2-2; TRBD1 agrees at 8 bases. V gave up 6 bases and J gave up 7 bases; unmatched junction bases: 7. Germline V lookup: CDR1 SGHTA, CDR2 FQGTGA. There are 14 residues in the CDR3. Here the CDR3 DNA reads TGTGCCAGCAGACACTTGGACAGGGACGGGGAGCTGTTTTTT. Its translation: CASRHLDRDGELFF.

The V and J genes are TRBV9 and TRBJ2-1; 7 bases are a match to TRBD2. Germline V gives CDR1 SGDLS, CDR2 YYNGEE. The CDR3 has 15 residues. V shed 0 bases and J 6 bases; nucleotides not matched to a gene: 6. In nucleotides, the CDR3 is TGTGCCAGCAGCGTAGCCAGCGGGGCTTTCAATGAGCAGTTCTTC. Its protein is CASSVASGAFNEQFF.